A selection of T cell receptor beta chains follows, all from one sample in a study of beta chain features in type 1 diabetes. This table comes from immunoSEQ multiplex PCR, and its TCRdb copy is limited to in-frame clones, with some not included. The sample lists over 150,000 clones, around 10% occurring once. The sample was central memory CD4+ T cells from blood. The receptor set was obtained from a man aged 25 to 45 with type 1 diabetes. Each CDR3 is given with its conserved first and last residue. A D gene is named only where the DNA matches it firmly. For some rows the clone size is stated as once, few or many, or as a class when expanded; others skip it.

V	J	size	D	CDR3	DNA
TRBV4-2	TRBJ2-3	-	-	CASSQERGPSGDTQYF	TGTGCCAGCAGCCAGGAGAGAGGGCCCTCGGGAGATACGCAGTATTTT
TRBV5-1	TRBJ2-2	many	TRBD1	CASSPTGGTGELFF	TGCGCCAGCAGCCCTACAGGGGGCACCGGGGAGCTGTTTTTT
TRBV7-9	TRBJ2-1	few	TRBD2	CASSHLTSGRYNEQFF	TGTGCCAGCAGCCACCTAACTAGCGGGAGATACAATGAGCAGTTCTTC
TRBV5-4	TRBJ2-1	-	TRBD2	CNSSFSGSSYNEQFF	TGTAACAGCAGCTTTAGCGGGAGCTCCTACAATGAGCAGTTCTTC
TRBV5-1	TRBJ2-7	-	TRBD1	CASSLVGQGNEQYF	TGCGCCAGCAGCTTGGTCGGACAGGGGAACGAGCAGTACTTC
TRBV5-1	TRBJ2-1	few	-	CASSLGVSVNEQFF	TGCGCCAGCAGCTTGGGGGTTAGCGTCAATGAGCAGTTCTTC
TRBV5-6	TRBJ2-5	-	-	CASSLGLSQETQYF	TGTGCCAGCAGCTTGGGACTATCTCAAGAGACCCAGTACTTC
TRBV7-2	TRBJ1-2	-	TRBD1	CASSLTGRGRTYGYTF	TGTGCCAGCAGCTTAACGGGCAGGGGGCGGACCTATGGCTACACCTTC
TRBV4-3	TRBJ2-3	-	-	CASSRGRVTQGTDTQYF	TGCGCCAGCAGCCGAGGCCGGGTCACACAGGGAACAGATACGCAGTATTTT
TRBV19	TRBJ2-5	-	-	CASSTAGQETQYF	TGTGCCAGCAGCACGGCGGGCCAGGAGACCCAGTACTTC
TRBV11-2	TRBJ2-1	-	TRBD2	CASSFFLVAGGRNEQFF	TGTGCCAGCAGCTTCTTCTTAGTAGCGGGAGGGCGTAATGAGCAGTTCTTC
TRBV7-9	TRBJ2-3	-	TRBD2	CASSLARTSGSTDTQYF	TGTGCCAGCAGCTTAGCCAGGACTAGCGGGAGCACAGATACGCAGTATTTT
TRBV7-3	TRBJ2-2	-	-	CASSLFTSFSTGELFF	TGTGCCAGCAGCCTATTTACTAGCTTTTCCACCGGGGAGCTGTTTTTT
TRBV2	TRBJ2-1	-	TRBD1	CASKQGSYNEQFF	TGTGCCAGCAAACAGGGGTCGTACAATGAGCAGTTCTTC
TRBV6-1	TRBJ2-7	few	-	CASSEVGPTYEQYF	TGTGCCAGCAGTGAAGTTGGCCCCACCTACGAGCAGTACTTC
TRBV20-1	TRBJ2-4	few	-	CSAAKGNIQYF	TGCAGTGCAGCCAAGGGGAACATTCAGTACTTC
TRBV2	TRBJ2-1	many	TRBD2	CASSEVAGRQFF	TGTGCCAGCAGTGAGGTAGCGGGACGACAGTTCTTC